Reported below is one TCR beta chain. Its antigen is not known. A single base separates this from a much larger clone, so it may be a read error. The data belong to a study of blood T cells in healthy people across ages. Study background: About one barcoded beta molecule per two T cells was captured by template switching. Study-level findings and limits: TCR beta diversity per million T cells fell roughly linearly with age.

Through a sample-barcoded 5' primer and a J-beta primer mix, a second PCR was run for roughly 6 to 11 cycles. Individual samples furnished no less than 2.5 million CDR3-containing paired-end reads apiece. Each CDR3 protein is one row after TCRdb ran MiXCR on the 5' RACE reads. The table shows roughly 900,000 distinct CDR3 sequences, with around 26% occurring only once. V dropped 2 bases and J dropped 4 bases, with 23 bases sitting between them. CDR3 length: 17 residues. Germline V lookup: CDR1 DFQATT, CDR2 SNEGSKA (reference sequence). This TCR was sampled from a woman older than 75 in good health. The material sequenced was blood. This chain links TRBV20-1 with TRBJ1-2, with TRBD1 as a possible D gene (5 bases). In DNA, the CDR3 is TGCAGTGCTAGACTCGACCCGGGACGGGGGAAGAGCTATGGCTACACCTTC. Translated: CSARLDPGRGKSYGYTF.